This T cell receptor (beta chain) was sequenced for a study of T cell changes during pregnancy in multiple sclerosis. Per germline, CDR1 SGDLS and CDR2 YYNGEE. The CDR3 consists of 15 residues. V dropped 4 bases and J dropped 2 bases, with 14 bases sitting between them. Here immunoSEQ multiplex PCR was the method, and the copy in TCRdb shows in-frame clones only, minus some. Of over 25,000 clones in the sample, roughly nine tenths are singletons; the top ten hold around 10%. Only a few counts were recorded for this clone. The specimen comprised CD8+ T cells from peripheral blood mononuclear cells, sampled in the third trimester of pregnancy. This rearrangement joins TRBV9 to TRBJ2-3, with a possible D match to TRBD1 (6 bases). The clonotype was recovered from a female donor with multiple sclerosis, enrolled in a pregnancy study. In DNA form, the CDR3 reads TGTGCCAGCAGCCAGTGGGGGCGGCTCACAGATACGCAGTATTTT. Its translation: CASSQWGRLTDTQYF.